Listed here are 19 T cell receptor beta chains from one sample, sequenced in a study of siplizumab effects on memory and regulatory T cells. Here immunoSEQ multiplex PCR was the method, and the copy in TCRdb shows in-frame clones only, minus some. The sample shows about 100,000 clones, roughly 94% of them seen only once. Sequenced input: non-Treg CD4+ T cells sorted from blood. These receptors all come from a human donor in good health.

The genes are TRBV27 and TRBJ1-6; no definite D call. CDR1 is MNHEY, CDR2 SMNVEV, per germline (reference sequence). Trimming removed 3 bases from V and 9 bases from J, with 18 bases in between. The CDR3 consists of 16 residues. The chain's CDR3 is CASSFSIGVRTSPLHF. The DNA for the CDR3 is TGTGCCAGCAGTTTTTCCATCGGGGTCCGGACTTCACCCCTCCACTTT.

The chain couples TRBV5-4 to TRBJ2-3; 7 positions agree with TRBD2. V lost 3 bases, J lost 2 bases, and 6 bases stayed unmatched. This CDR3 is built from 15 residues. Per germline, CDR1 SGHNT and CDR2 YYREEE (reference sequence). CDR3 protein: CASSSPGTNTDTQYF. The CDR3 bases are TGTGCCAGCAGCTCGCCCGGGACTAACACAGATACGCAGTATTTT.

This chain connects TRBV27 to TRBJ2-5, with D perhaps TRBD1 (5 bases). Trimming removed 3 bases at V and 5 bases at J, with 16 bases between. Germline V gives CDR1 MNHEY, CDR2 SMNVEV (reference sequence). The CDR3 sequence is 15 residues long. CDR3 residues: CASSFSRALGETQYF. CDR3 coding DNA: TGTGCCAGCAGTTTTTCCAGGGCCCTAGGCGAGACCCAGTACTTC.

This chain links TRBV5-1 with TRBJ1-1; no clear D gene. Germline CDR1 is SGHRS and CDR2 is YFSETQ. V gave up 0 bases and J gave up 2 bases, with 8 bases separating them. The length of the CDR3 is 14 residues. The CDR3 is CASSLESFNTEAFF. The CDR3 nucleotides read TGCGCCAGCAGCTTGGAGAGTTTTAACACTGAAGCTTTCTTT.

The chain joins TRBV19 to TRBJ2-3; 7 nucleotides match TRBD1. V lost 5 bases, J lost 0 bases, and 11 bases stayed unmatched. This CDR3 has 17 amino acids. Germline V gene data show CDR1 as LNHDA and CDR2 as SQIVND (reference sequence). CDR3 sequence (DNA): TGTGCCAGTAGTGAGTACTCCCGGACAGGAAGCACAGATACGCAGTATTTT. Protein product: CASSEYSRTGSTDTQYF.

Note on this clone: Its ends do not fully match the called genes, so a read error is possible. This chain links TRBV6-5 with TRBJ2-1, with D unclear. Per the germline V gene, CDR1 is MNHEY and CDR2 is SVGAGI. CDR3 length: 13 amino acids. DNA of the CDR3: TGTACCAGCAGTTACTCTGTAGCTCATGAGCAGTTCTTC. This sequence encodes CTSSYSVAHEQFF.

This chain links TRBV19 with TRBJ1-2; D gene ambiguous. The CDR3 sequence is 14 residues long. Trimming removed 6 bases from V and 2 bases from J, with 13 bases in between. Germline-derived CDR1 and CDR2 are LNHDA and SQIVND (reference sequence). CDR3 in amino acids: CASRDGVLNYGYTF. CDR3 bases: TGTGCCAGTAGGGACGGGGTGCTGAACTATGGCTACACCTTC.

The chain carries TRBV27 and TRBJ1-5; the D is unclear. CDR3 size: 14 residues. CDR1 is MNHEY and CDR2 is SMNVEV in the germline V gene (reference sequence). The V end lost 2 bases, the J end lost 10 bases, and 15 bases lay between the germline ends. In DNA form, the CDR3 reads TGTGCCAGCAGTTTAAGGGTCCGGGAAATACCCCAGCATTTT. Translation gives CASSLRVREIPQHF.

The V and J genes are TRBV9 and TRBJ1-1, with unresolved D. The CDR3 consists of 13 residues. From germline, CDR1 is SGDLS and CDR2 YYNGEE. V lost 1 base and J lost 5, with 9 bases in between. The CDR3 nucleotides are TGTGCCAGCAGCGTAAGCGGTAGAACTGAAGCTTTCTTT. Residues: CASSVSGRTEAFF.

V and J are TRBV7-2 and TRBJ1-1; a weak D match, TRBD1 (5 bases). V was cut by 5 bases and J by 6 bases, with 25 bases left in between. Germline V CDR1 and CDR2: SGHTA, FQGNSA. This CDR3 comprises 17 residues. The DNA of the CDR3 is TGTGCCAGCAGCCCTCGGCGGAGGCAGGGAGTCTTAGCTGAAGCTTTCTTT. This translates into CASSPRRRQGVLAEAFF.

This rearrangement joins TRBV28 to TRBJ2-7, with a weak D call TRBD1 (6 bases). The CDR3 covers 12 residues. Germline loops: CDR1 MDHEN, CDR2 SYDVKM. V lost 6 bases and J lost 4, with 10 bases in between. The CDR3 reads CASRRGQYEQYF. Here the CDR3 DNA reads TGTGCCAGCAGGCGTGGACAGTACGAGCAGTACTTC.

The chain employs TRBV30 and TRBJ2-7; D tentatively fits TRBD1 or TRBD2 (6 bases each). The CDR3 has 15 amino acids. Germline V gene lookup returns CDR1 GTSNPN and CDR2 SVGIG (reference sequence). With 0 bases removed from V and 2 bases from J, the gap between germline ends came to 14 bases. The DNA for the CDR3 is TGTGCCTGGAGTGTACAGGGACTCGTGACCTACGAGCAGTACTTC. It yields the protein CAWSVQGLVTYEQYF.

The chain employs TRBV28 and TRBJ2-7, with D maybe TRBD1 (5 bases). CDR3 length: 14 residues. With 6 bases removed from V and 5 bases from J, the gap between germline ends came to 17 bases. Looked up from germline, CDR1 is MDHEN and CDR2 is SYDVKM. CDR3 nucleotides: TGTGCCAGCAGCCCTAACTGGGGCCCCCACGAGCAGTACTTC. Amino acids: CASSPNWGPHEQYF.

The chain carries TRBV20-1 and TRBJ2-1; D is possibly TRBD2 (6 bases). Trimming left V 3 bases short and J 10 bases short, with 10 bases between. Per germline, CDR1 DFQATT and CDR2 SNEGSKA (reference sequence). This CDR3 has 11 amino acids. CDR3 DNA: TGCAGTGCTAGCCTGACTAGAGAGCAGTTCTTC. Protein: CSASLTREQFF.

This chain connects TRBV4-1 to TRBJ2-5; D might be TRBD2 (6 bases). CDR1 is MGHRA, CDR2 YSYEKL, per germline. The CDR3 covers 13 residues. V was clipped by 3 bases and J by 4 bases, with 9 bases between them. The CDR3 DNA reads TGCGCCAGCAGCCAGTTAGCGGTAGAGACCCAGTACTTC. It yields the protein CASSQLAVETQYF.

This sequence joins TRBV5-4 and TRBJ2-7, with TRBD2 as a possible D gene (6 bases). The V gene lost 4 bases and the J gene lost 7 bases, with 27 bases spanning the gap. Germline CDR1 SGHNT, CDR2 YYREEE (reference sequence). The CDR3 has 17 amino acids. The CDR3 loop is CASSPRAGTHVRGEQYF. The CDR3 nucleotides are TGTGCCAGCAGCCCTAGGGCTGGGACTCACGTAAGGGGAGAGCAGTACTTC.

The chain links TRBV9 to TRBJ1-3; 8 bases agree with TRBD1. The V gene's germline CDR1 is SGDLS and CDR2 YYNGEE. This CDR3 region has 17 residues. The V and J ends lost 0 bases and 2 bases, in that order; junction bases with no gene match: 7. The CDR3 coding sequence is TGTGCCAGCAGCGTAGGGCCGATGACAGGGGCTGGAAACACCATATATTTT. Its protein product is CASSVGPMTGAGNTIYF.

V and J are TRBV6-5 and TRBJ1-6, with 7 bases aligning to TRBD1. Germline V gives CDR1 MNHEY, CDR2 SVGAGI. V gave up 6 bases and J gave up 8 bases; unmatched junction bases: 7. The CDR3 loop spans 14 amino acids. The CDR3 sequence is CASRTGTEDSPLHF. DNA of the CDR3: TGTGCCAGCAGGACCGGGACAGAAGATTCACCCCTCCACTTT.

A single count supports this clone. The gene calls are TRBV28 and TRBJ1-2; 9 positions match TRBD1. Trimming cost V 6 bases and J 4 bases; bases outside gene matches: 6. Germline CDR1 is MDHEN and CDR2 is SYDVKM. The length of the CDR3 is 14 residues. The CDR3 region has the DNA TGTGCCAGCAGGACAGGGGGGCCAAGCTATGGCTACACCTTC. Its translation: CASRTGGPSYGYTF.